These 2 T cell receptor beta chains were all obtained from the same sample, sequenced in a study of CD8 T cells in Susac syndrome (dated by TCRdb to about 2019). The library was made by the immunoSEQ multiplex PCR assay. RNA was extracted using the RNeasy kit, and about 0.45 to 1 ug of the RNA was reverse transcribed with random hexamers. TCRdb reprocessing: public reads trimmed at Q25 with fastp, clones called with MiXCR, in-frame beta chains kept. Identical CDR3 proteins give one entry, which carries the most common genes and DNA. This sample holds approximately 190,000 distinct CDR3 sequences; approximately 95% were observed only once. The ten largest clones capture around 0.16% of the sample. The sequenced material came from CD8+ T cells from PBMCs. These receptor sequences come from a human donor with Susac syndrome.

The gene calls are TRBV5-1 and TRBJ2-3; TRBD2 matches 13 bases. V dropped 4 bases and J dropped 6; count of bases not matched to a gene: 5. CDR3 size: 15 residues. The germline CDR1 and CDR2 sequences are SGHRS and YFSETQ. Written as DNA, the CDR3 is TGCGCCAGCAGCGTGGGGACTAGCGGGATGGATACGCAGTATTTT. Translation gives CASSVGTSGMDTQYF.

The gene calls are TRBV2 and TRBJ2-3; possibly TRBD2 for D (5 bases). Deletions cut 4 bases from V and 4 bases from J, with 12 bases between. CDR1 is SNHLY and CDR2 is FYNNEI in the germline V gene. There are 14 residues in the CDR3. CDR3 protein: CASSGSAGADTQYF. The CDR3 DNA reads as TGTGCCAGCAGTGGGAGTGCCGGGGCAGATACGCAGTATTTT. The entire variable domain, with the rest obtained from reference TRBV2 and TRBJ2-3, is as follows: EPEVTQTPSHQVTQMGQEVILRCVPISNHLYFYWYRQILGQKVEFLVSFYNNEISEKSEIFDDQFSVERPDGSNFTLKIRSTKLEDSAMYFCASSGSAGADTQYFGPGTRLTVL.